This T cell receptor beta chain is drawn from a study of blood T cells in healthy people across ages. Findings and limits, study-wide: Observed TCR beta diversity per million T cells went down as age went up. This fall followed a roughly linear course with age.

This clonotype was seen just once. The antigen is unknown. A second roughly 6 to 12 cycle PCR used barcoded and J-beta primers. TCRdb re-analysed the 5' RACE reads in MiXCR, keeping a single row per CDR3 protein. The table records 780,000 or so distinct CDR3 sequences, 45% to 70% of them present only once. V was pared by 6 bases and J by 6 bases, with 7 bases of the junction left unmatched. This CDR3 has 14 residues. CDR1 is MNHEY, CDR2 SMNVEV, per germline (reference sequence). Sample: blood. The genes are TRBV27 and TRBJ2-1, with 8 bases aligning to TRBD1. The clonotype was recovered from a man aged 35 to 55 in good health. The CDR3 region has the DNA TGTGCCAGCAGCCCGACAGGGGCTGGCAATGAGCAGTTCTTC. Translated, it gives CASSPTGAGNEQFF.